The rows below give T cell receptor beta chains drawn from one sample of a study of blood T cell repertoires in COVID-19. TCRdb keeps only in-frame clones here, not all; method: immunoSEQ multiplex PCR. The sample records over 70,000 clones, roughly four fifths being singletons. Sequenced material: peripheral blood. All receptors come from a man between 60 and 70 years old with acute or convalescent COVID-19. Both conserved end residues are part of each CDR3. Each record gives: clone size, CDR3 length, D gene, J gene, V gene, CDR3 DNA, CDR3 protein. The D gene is left open where the match is weak. Not every row has a clone size; where given, it reads once, few, many or a size class.

clone size: NA
CDR3 length: 12
D gene: TRBD1
J gene: TRBJ1-1
V gene: TRBV19
CDR3 DNA: TGTGCCAGTAGCAACGACAGGGAAGAAGCTTTCTTT
CDR3 protein: CASSNDREEAFF

clone size: NA
CDR3 length: 13
D gene: TRBD1
J gene: TRBJ1-1
V gene: TRBV29-1
CDR3 DNA: TGCAGCGTTGTCCGACAGGGGATCACTGAAGCTTTCTTT
CDR3 protein: CSVVRQGITEAFF

clone size: NA
CDR3 length: 14
D gene: TRBD1
J gene: TRBJ1-2
V gene: TRBV28
CDR3 DNA: TGTGCCAGCAGATCGGGACAGGGGGCGCGGGGCTACACCTTC
CDR3 protein: CASRSGQGARGYTF

clone size: NA
CDR3 length: 14
D gene: NA
J gene: TRBJ1-2
V gene: TRBV7-2
CDR3 DNA: TGTGCCAGCAGCTTACCCCCAGGGAGGTATGGCTACACCTTC
CDR3 protein: CASSLPPGRYGYTF

clone size: NA
CDR3 length: 13
D gene: NA
J gene: TRBJ1-1
V gene: TRBV15
CDR3 DNA: TGTGCCACCAGCAGAGAGGAGGGGACTGAAGCTTTCTTT
CDR3 protein: CATSREEGTEAFF

clone size: NA
CDR3 length: 15
D gene: TRBD2
J gene: TRBJ2-3
V gene: TRBV18
CDR3 DNA: TGTGCCAGCTCAGGACTAGCGGGGGGGCTCGATACGCAGTATTTT
CDR3 protein: CASSGLAGGLDTQYF

clone size: NA
CDR3 length: 15
D gene: TRBD1
J gene: TRBJ1-1
V gene: TRBV2
CDR3 DNA: TGTGCCAGCACTAGACAGGGTCAAATGAACACTGAAGCTTTCTTT
CDR3 protein: CASTRQGQMNTEAFF

clone size: NA
CDR3 length: 18
D gene: TRBD2
J gene: TRBJ2-5
V gene: TRBV9
CDR3 DNA: TGTGCCAGCAGCGAGTTTGCTAGCGGGGGGGCCAGCGTAGAGACCCAGTACTTC
CDR3 protein: CASSEFASGGASVETQYF

clone size: NA
CDR3 length: 18
D gene: NA
J gene: TRBJ1-6
V gene: TRBV7-2
CDR3 DNA: TGTGCCAGCAGCTTAGCCTTACAGGGAAGCTCCTATAATTCACCCCTCCACTTT
CDR3 protein: CASSLALQGSSYNSPLHF

clone size: NA
CDR3 length: 15
D gene: TRBD1
J gene: TRBJ1-3
V gene: TRBV19
CDR3 DNA: TGTGCCAGTAGTGGGACAGGGGGCCCTGGAAACACCATATATTTT
CDR3 protein: CASSGTGGPGNTIYF

clone size: NA
CDR3 length: 15
D gene: NA
J gene: TRBJ1-2
V gene: TRBV30
CDR3 DNA: TGTGCCTGGAGTTCAAGGACAGTCCTTAACTATGGCTACACCTTC
CDR3 protein: CAWSSRTVLNYGYTF

clone size: NA
CDR3 length: 13
D gene: TRBD1
J gene: TRBJ2-3
V gene: TRBV18
CDR3 DNA: TGTGCCAGCTCAGGGACAGGGCAAGATACGCAGTATTTT
CDR3 protein: CASSGTGQDTQYF

clone size: NA
CDR3 length: 17
D gene: TRBD2
J gene: TRBJ2-3
V gene: TRBV7-9
CDR3 DNA: TGTGCCAGCAGCTTCGGGAACGGGGCTAGCGGTACAGATACGCAGTATTTT
CDR3 protein: CASSFGNGASGTDTQYF

clone size: NA
CDR3 length: 14
D gene: TRBD1
J gene: TRBJ2-7
V gene: TRBV6-5
CDR3 DNA: TGTGCCACCCAACCCAGACAGGGTGTGTACGAGCAGTACTTC
CDR3 protein: CATQPRQGVYEQYF

clone size: NA
CDR3 length: 16
D gene: TRBD2
J gene: TRBJ2-1
V gene: TRBV4-3
CDR3 DNA: TGCGCCAGCAGCCAAGTTACGACTAGCGGGGGGGTTGAGCAGTTCTTC
CDR3 protein: CASSQVTTSGGVEQFF

clone size: NA
CDR3 length: 15
D gene: NA
J gene: TRBJ2-3
V gene: TRBV2
CDR3 DNA: TGTGCCAGCAGTGCGGGACTCACGAGGGGAGATACGCAGTATTTT
CDR3 protein: CASSAGLTRGDTQYF

clone size: NA
CDR3 length: 16
D gene: NA
J gene: TRBJ1-6
V gene: TRBV4-2
CDR3 DNA: TGTGCCAGCAGCCAAGATGTGAGCTCCTATAATTCACCCCTCCACTTT
CDR3 protein: CASSQDVSSYNSPLHF

clone size: few
CDR3 length: 13
D gene: NA
J gene: TRBJ1-1
V gene: TRBV27
CDR3 DNA: TGTGCCAGCACGCGGGGAGGGAACACTGAAGCTTTCTTT
CDR3 protein: CASTRGGNTEAFF

clone size: few
CDR3 length: 16
D gene: NA
J gene: TRBJ1-6
V gene: TRBV4-3
CDR3 DNA: TGCGCCAGCAGCCAAGATTCCAGGGCGGCTAATTCACCCCTCCACTTT
CDR3 protein: CASSQDSRAANSPLHF

clone size: NA
CDR3 length: 15
D gene: TRBD1
J gene: TRBJ1-4
V gene: TRBV4-3
CDR3 DNA: TGCGCCAGCAGAGAAGGGCAGGGGGACCACGAAAAACTGTTTTTT
CDR3 protein: CASREGQGDHEKLFF

clone size: NA
CDR3 length: 14
D gene: NA
J gene: TRBJ1-1
V gene: TRBV5-1
CDR3 DNA: TGCGCCAGTGGACTTTCGGACGGAGCCACTGAAGCTTTCTTT
CDR3 protein: CASGLSDGATEAFF

clone size: NA
CDR3 length: 15
D gene: NA
J gene: TRBJ1-1
V gene: TRBV3-1/TRBV3-2
CDR3 DNA: TGTGCCAGCAGCCAAGGGGGAGGCAGGAGCACTGAAGCTTTCTTT
CDR3 protein: CASSQGGGRSTEAFF

clone size: NA
CDR3 length: 15
D gene: TRBD2
J gene: TRBJ2-1
V gene: TRBV6-2/TRBV6-3
CDR3 DNA: TGTGCCAGCAGTGTCGGACTAGCGGGTTTCAATGAGCAGTTCTTC
CDR3 protein: CASSVGLAGFNEQFF

clone size: NA
CDR3 length: 19
D gene: NA
J gene: TRBJ2-7
V gene: TRBV21-1
CDR3 DNA: TGTGCCAGCAGACTATGCCGGGACAGGGTAACTATTCTTGCCTACGAGCAGTACTTC
CDR3 protein: CASRLCRDRVTILAYEQYF

clone size: NA
CDR3 length: 14
D gene: NA
J gene: TRBJ1-2
V gene: TRBV18
CDR3 DNA: TGTGCCAGCTCACCCTCGGACAGTACGCCTGGCTACACCTTC
CDR3 protein: CASSPSDSTPGYTF

clone size: NA
CDR3 length: 15
D gene: TRBD1
J gene: TRBJ2-3
V gene: TRBV5-1
CDR3 DNA: TGCGCCAGCAGCCTAGGGACAGGATACACAGATACGCAGTATTTT
CDR3 protein: CASSLGTGYTDTQYF

clone size: NA
CDR3 length: 14
D gene: NA
J gene: TRBJ2-7
V gene: TRBV6-2/TRBV6-3
CDR3 DNA: TGTGCCAGCAGTTACCGAGCGGCGGGAAACGAGCAGTACTTC
CDR3 protein: CASSYRAAGNEQYF

clone size: NA
CDR3 length: 15
D gene: TRBD2
J gene: TRBJ2-5
V gene: TRBV3-1/TRBV3-2
CDR3 DNA: TGTGCCAGCAGCCAACCGACTAGCAACCAAGAGACCCAGTACTTC
CDR3 protein: CASSQPTSNQETQYF

clone size: few
CDR3 length: 10
D gene: NA
J gene: TRBJ1-1
V gene: TRBV18
CDR3 DNA: TGTGCCAGCGCTTACTCTGAAGCTTTCTTT
CDR3 protein: CASAYSEAFF

clone size: NA
CDR3 length: 15
D gene: NA
J gene: TRBJ2-6
V gene: TRBV6-4
CDR3 DNA: TGTGCCAGCAGTGGGGGACACTCTGGGGCCAACGTCCTGACTTTC
CDR3 protein: CASSGGHSGANVLTF

clone size: NA
CDR3 length: 15
D gene: TRBD2
J gene: TRBJ2-1
V gene: TRBV5-8
CDR3 DNA: TGTGCCAGCAGCTATAGCGGGGCCTCCTACAATGAGCAGTTCTTC
CDR3 protein: CASSYSGASYNEQFF

clone size: NA
CDR3 length: 21
D gene: TRBD2
J gene: TRBJ2-1
V gene: TRBV9
CDR3 DNA: TGTGCCAGCAGCCCCAGGGAGGGGACTAGCGGGGGGCCCAGCTCCTACAATGAGCAGTTCTTC
CDR3 protein: CASSPREGTSGGPSSYNEQFF

clone size: few
CDR3 length: 13
D gene: NA
J gene: TRBJ1-4
V gene: TRBV4-3
CDR3 DNA: TGCGCCTCGGGGGGCAGGAATAATGAAAAACTGTTTTTT
CDR3 protein: CASGGRNNEKLFF

clone size: NA
CDR3 length: 15
D gene: TRBD2
J gene: TRBJ2-5
V gene: TRBV27
CDR3 DNA: TGTGCCAGCAGTTTAGGCGGGAGGACTGGGGAGACCCAGTACTTC
CDR3 protein: CASSLGGRTGETQYF

clone size: NA
CDR3 length: 13
D gene: NA
J gene: TRBJ1-5
V gene: TRBV2
CDR3 DNA: TGTGCCAGCAGTGTCTCACAGGGTCAGCCCCAGCATTTT
CDR3 protein: CASSVSQGQPQHF

clone size: few
CDR3 length: 16
D gene: TRBD1
J gene: TRBJ1-6
V gene: TRBV4-3
CDR3 DNA: TGCGCCAGCAGCCAGGCAACAGGGGGCCGTAATTCACCCCTCCACTTT
CDR3 protein: CASSQATGGRNSPLHF

clone size: NA
CDR3 length: 15
D gene: TRBD2
J gene: TRBJ2-7
V gene: TRBV19
CDR3 DNA: TGTGCCAGTAGTGAGACCGGGACTAGGTGGTACGAGCAGTACTTC
CDR3 protein: CASSETGTRWYEQYF

clone size: NA
CDR3 length: 14
D gene: NA
J gene: TRBJ1-1
V gene: TRBV5-1
CDR3 DNA: TGCGCCAGCAGCTTGGATGTCCGGGGGGCTGAAGCTTTCTTT
CDR3 protein: CASSLDVRGAEAFF

clone size: once
CDR3 length: 13
D gene: NA
J gene: TRBJ2-6
V gene: TRBV27
CDR3 DNA: TGTGCCAGCAGGCCTGCGGGGGCCAACGTCCTGACTTTC
CDR3 protein: CASRPAGANVLTF

clone size: NA
CDR3 length: 15
D gene: TRBD1
J gene: TRBJ2-5
V gene: TRBV5-1
CDR3 DNA: TGCGCCAGCAGCCCAGAACAAGGACAGGGAGGGACCCAGTACTTC
CDR3 protein: CASSPEQGQGGTQYF

clone size: NA
CDR3 length: 15
D gene: NA
J gene: TRBJ2-1
V gene: TRBV7-2
CDR3 DNA: TGTGCCAGCAGCTTAGGTAGCGAGGCCTACAATGAGCAGTTCTTC
CDR3 protein: CASSLGSEAYNEQFF